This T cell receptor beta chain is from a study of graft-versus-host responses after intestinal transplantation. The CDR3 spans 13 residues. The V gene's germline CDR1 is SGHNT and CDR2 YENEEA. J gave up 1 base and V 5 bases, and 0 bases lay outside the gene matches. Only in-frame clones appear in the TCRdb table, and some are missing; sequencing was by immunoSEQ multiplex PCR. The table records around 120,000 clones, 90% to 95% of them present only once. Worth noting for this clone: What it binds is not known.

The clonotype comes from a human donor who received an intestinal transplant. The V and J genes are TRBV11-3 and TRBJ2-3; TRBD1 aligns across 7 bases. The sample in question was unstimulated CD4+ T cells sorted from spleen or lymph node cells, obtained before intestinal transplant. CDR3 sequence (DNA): TGTGCCAGCAGCGGACAGGGCACAGATACGCAGTATTTT. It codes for CASSGQGTDTQYF. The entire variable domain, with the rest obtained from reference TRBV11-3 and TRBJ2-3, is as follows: EAGVVQSPRYKIIEKKQPVAFWCNPISGHNTLYWYLQNLGQGPELLIRYENEEAVDDSQLPKDRFSAERLKGVDSTLKIQPAELGDSAVYLCASSGQGTDTQYFGPGTRLTVL.